This is a list of T cell receptor beta chains from one sample in a study of long-term antiretroviral therapy in people with HIV. Sequencing used immunoSEQ multiplex PCR; TCRdb keeps in-frame clones, though not all of them. Of 30,000 to 40,000 clones in the sample, approximately 75% were seen once. The source material was unsorted PBMCs, sampled 3 years after starting antiretroviral therapy. All receptors come from a man in his forties or fifties with HIV. CDR3s include the opening cysteine and the closing phenylalanine or tryptophan. Fields, in order: D gene, clone size, J gene, V gene, CDR3 DNA, CDR3 protein. D genes are given only for firm matches. Rows give clone size only sometimes, using once, few, many, or a class for an expanded clone.

NA	NA	TRBJ1-2	TRBV7-9	TGTGCCAGCAGCCCCCTCGAGGAAATCTATGGCTACACCTTC	CASSPLEEIYGYTF
TRBD1	NA	TRBJ1-2	TRBV19	TGTGCCAGTTCAAGTAAAGGAGCGACAGGGGATTACGGTGGCTACACCTTC	CASSSKGATGDYGGYTF
TRBD1	NA	TRBJ1-2	TRBV28	TGTGCCAGCAGGAGACAGGGAGACTATGGCTACACCTTC	CASRRQGDYGYTF
NA	NA	TRBJ2-7	TRBV7-3	TGTGCCAGCAGCTCCCCTCCCCGACTCGGCTATTCCTACGAGCAGTACTTC	CASSSPPRLGYSYEQYF
TRBD2	NA	TRBJ2-2	TRBV18	TGTGCCAGCCCCATGGCAGGGACTAGCGTCACCGGGGAGCTGTTTTTT	CASPMAGTSVTGELFF
NA	NA	TRBJ1-4	TRBV29-1	TGCAGCGGGAGATGGGGGGGAACTAATGAAAAACTGTTTTTT	CSGRWGGTNEKLFF
NA	NA	TRBJ2-5	TRBV6-5	TGTGCCAGCACCCTAGGGGCCGGGTACCAAGAGACCCAGTACTTC	CASTLGAGYQETQYF
NA	once	TRBJ2-5	TRBV4-2	TGTGCCAGCAGCCCCAGGGGGGGGGTGGGTGAGACCCAGTACTTC	CASSPRGGVGETQYF
TRBD2	NA	TRBJ2-7	TRBV10-1	TGCGCCAGCACCTCAAATAGCGGGAAAGGGTGCTACGAGCAGTACTTC	CASTSNSGKGCYEQYF
NA	NA	TRBJ1-6	TRBV11-3	TGTGCCAGCAGCGGACGGGCAGGAAATTCACCCCTCCACTTT	CASSGRAGNSPLHF
TRBD2	NA	TRBJ2-1	TRBV2	TGTGCCAGCAGTGAAGCGCTAGCTAGCGGGCTCTACAATGAGCAGTTCTTC	CASSEALASGLYNEQFF
NA	NA	TRBJ2-7	TRBV7-8	TGTGCCAGCAGCTGGTACCGGACCTACGAGCAGTACTTC	CASSWYRTYEQYF
NA	once	TRBJ2-5	TRBV10-3	TGTGCCATCAGTGAGAGCGAAGAGACCCAGTACTTC	CAISESEETQYF
NA	NA	TRBJ2-2	TRBV30	TGTGCCTGGAGATCCGGTCGAACGAACACCGGGGAGCTGTTTTTT	CAWRSGRTNTGELFF
TRBD2	NA	TRBJ2-5	TRBV11-2	TGTGCCAGCAGCTTAGACCCGGAAGGAGCGGGGGCTGGGGAGACCCAGTACTTC	CASSLDPEGAGAGETQYF
NA	NA	TRBJ2-7	TRBV29-1	TGCAGCGTCCAACCCCAACCCAGCGAGCAGTACTTC	CSVQPQPSEQYF
NA	NA	TRBJ1-1	TRBV11-2	TGTGCCAGCAGCTTAGTGGTGAGGGGGAATACTGAAGCTTTCTTT	CASSLVVRGNTEAFF
NA	NA	TRBJ2-1	TRBV9	TGTGCCAGCAGCGTAGGGCAGGGTACCTACGATGAGCAGTTCTTC	CASSVGQGTYDEQFF
NA	NA	TRBJ1-1	TRBV7-9	TGTGCCAGCAGCCCATCAGTGGGGTTATCGAACACTGAAGCTTTCTTT	CASSPSVGLSNTEAFF
NA	NA	TRBJ1-1	TRBV7-9	TGTGCCAGCAGCCCCGGACATGAAGCTTTCTTT	CASSPGHEAFF
NA	NA	TRBJ1-6	TRBV14	TGTGCCAGCAGCCAAGAAAGTTATAGCCCTCTCCACTTT	CASSQESYSPLHF
NA	NA	TRBJ2-1	TRBV27	TGTGCCAGCAGTTTATCTCCCCGGGGAGAGCAGTTCTTC	CASSLSPRGEQFF
NA	NA	TRBJ2-3	TRBV7-2	TGTGCCAGCAGCCTCTTCACAGATACGCAGTATTTT	CASSLFTDTQYF
NA	NA	TRBJ1-4	TRBV7-9	TGTGCCAGCAGCCATCAACAGTCAGTTGCAACTAATGAAAAACTGTTTTTT	CASSHQQSVATNEKLFF
NA	NA	TRBJ2-4	TRBV19	TGTGCCAGTAGAGACCAGCAAAAAAACATTCAGTACTTC	CASRDQQKNIQYF
NA	few	TRBJ1-3	TRBV7-3	TGTGCCAGCAGCTTATACAAGAGTGACACCATATATTTT	CASSLYKSDTIYF
NA	NA	TRBJ2-1	TRBV28	TGTGCCAGCAGTTCTTATGCGGTTAGAGCGGAGAGCTCCTACAATGAGCAGTTCTTC	CASSSYAVRAESSYNEQFF
NA	few	TRBJ1-3	TRBV6-1	TGTGCCAGCAGGCTACAGGGCTCTGGAAACACCATATATTTT	CASRLQGSGNTIYF
TRBD1	NA	TRBJ2-1	TRBV7-9	TGTGCCAGCAGCTCCCCCGGGACAGTCTCCTACAATGAGCAGTTCTTC	CASSSPGTVSYNEQFF
TRBD1	NA	TRBJ1-2	TRBV9	TGTGCCAGCAGCGCCAGGACAGGGTGGCGCTACACCTTC	CASSARTGWRYTF
NA	NA	TRBJ1-2	TRBV5-1	TGCGCCAGCAGCTTGCCAGGGGTGCGAGATGGCTACACCTTC	CASSLPGVRDGYTF
NA	few	TRBJ2-7	TRBV11-2	TGTGCCAGCAGACTAGACCCGCGATCTTCCTACGAGCAGTACTTC	CASRLDPRSSYEQYF
TRBD1	NA	TRBJ2-7	TRBV4-3	TGCGCCAGCAGCCAGGGGGGACAGGGCGGCGAGCAGTACTTC	CASSQGGQGGEQYF
NA	NA	TRBJ1-1	TRBV18	TGTGCCAGCTCACCGGTCGGGACGGCAGTCGAAGCTTTCTTT	CASSPVGTAVEAFF
NA	NA	TRBJ2-7	TRBV5-5	TGTGCCAGCAGCTTGGAGGGCAGGACCTACGAGCAGTACTTC	CASSLEGRTYEQYF
NA	NA	TRBJ1-5	TRBV18	TGTGCCAGCTCACCACCGGGAGCAAATCAGCCCCAGCATTTT	CASSPPGANQPQHF
NA	few	TRBJ1-3	TRBV28	TGTGCCAGCAGTTCAAACAGACGAAACACCATATATTTT	CASSSNRRNTIYF
NA	few	TRBJ1-5	TRBV7-9	TGTGCCAGCAGCTCTTGGGGGGGGAATAATCAGCCCCAGCATTTT	CASSSWGGNNQPQHF
NA	NA	TRBJ2-5	TRBV9	TGTGCCAGCAGCGTAGCGGTGGTGGGGGAGACCCAGTACTTC	CASSVAVVGETQYF